This T cell receptor beta chain was sequenced for a study of T cell changes during pregnancy in multiple sclerosis (dated by TCRdb to between 2018 and 2020). For the wider study: Changes in the T cell repertoire over the course of pregnancy were examined in this study in women with multiple sclerosis.

V is pared back by 5 bases and J by 2 bases, with 14 bases lying between the germline termini. The CDR3, from cysteine to phenylalanine, totals 15 residues. CDR3 DNA is the only sequence kept; it has 45 bases, read in frame from the first base. The germline V gene specifies SNHLY as CDR1 and FYNNEI as CDR2. The protocol used for the library was the immunoSEQ multiplex PCR assay. The table comes from immuneACCESS by way of TCRdb, which keeps in-frame sequences with V and J called. Part of the clones is missing from these tables; in studies checked, under half for an unresolved V gene and the rest for unknown reasons. This sample has some 63,000 clones in its table, and roughly nine tenths of those were observed once. 0.85% of the sample is in the top ten clones. To note about this clone: No cognate antigen has been identified for it. Qualities for individual bases were not recorded, and no much larger clone is one base off.

The TCR sequence derives from a female donor with multiple sclerosis, enrolled in a pregnancy study. Sample: peripheral blood, taken before pregnancy. Recombination connected TRBV2 to TRBJ2-3; TRBD1 is perhaps the D gene, given 6 matching bases. The CDR3: CASSRGTINTDTQYF. The bases read TGTGCCAGCAGTAGAGGGACAATTAACACAGATACGCAGTATTTT.